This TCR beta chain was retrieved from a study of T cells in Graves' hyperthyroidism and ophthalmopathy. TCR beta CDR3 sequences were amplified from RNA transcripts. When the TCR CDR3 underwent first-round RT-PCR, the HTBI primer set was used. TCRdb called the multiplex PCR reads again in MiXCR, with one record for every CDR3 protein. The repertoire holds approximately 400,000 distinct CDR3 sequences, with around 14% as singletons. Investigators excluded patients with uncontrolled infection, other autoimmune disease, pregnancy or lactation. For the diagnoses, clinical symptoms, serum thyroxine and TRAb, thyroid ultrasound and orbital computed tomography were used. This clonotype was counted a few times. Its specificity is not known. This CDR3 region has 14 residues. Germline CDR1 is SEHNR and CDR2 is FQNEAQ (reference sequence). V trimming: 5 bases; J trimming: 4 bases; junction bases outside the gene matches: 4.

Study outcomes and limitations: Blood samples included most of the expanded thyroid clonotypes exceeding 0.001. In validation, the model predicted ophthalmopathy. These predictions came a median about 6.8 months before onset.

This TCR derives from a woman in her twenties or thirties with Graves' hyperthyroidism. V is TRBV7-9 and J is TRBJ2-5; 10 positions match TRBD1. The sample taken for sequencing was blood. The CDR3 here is CASSMGDRGETQYF. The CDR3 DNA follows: TGTGCCAGCAGCATGGGGGACAGGGGAGAGACCCAGTACTTC. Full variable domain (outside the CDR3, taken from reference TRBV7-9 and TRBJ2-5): DTGVSQNPRHKITKRGQNVTFRCDPISEHNRLYWYRQTLGQGPEFLTYFQNEAQLEKSRLLSDRFSAERPKGSFSTLEIQRTEQGDSAMYLCASSMGDRGETQYFGPGTRLLVL.